The 16 T cell receptor beta chains reported below all come from one sample, sequenced in a study of blood T cell repertoires in COVID-19. TCRdb keeps only in-frame clones here, not all; method: immunoSEQ multiplex PCR. The data hold under 300,000 clones, with 83% observed a single time. Sequencing was done on a sample of peripheral blood. Source of these receptors: a man between 60 and 70 years old who had recovered from COVID-19.

The chain combines TRBV10-3 with TRBJ2-7, with TRBD1 as a possible D gene (5 bases). The CDR3 runs 16 residues. V lost 4 bases and J 3 bases, leaving 19 bases between the germline ends. Germline V CDR1 and CDR2: ENHRY, SYGVKD. The DNA for the CDR3 is TGTGCCATCAGTGGGATAGGGGAACGGACACACTACGAGCAGTACTTC. It yields the protein CAISGIGERTHYEQYF.

The chain carries TRBV19 and TRBJ2-1; tentative D call: TRBD2 (5 bases). The CDR3 is made up of 16 amino acids. The germline gives CDR1 LNHDA, CDR2 SQIVND (reference sequence). Trimming left V 0 bases short and J 4 bases short, with 13 bases between. CDR3 nucleotides: TGTGCCAGTAGTATAGATACGGGGAGCCCATACAATGAGCAGTTCTTC. Its translation is CASSIDTGSPYNEQFF.

V and J are TRBV9 and TRBJ1-6; D remains unclear. Germline lookup yields CDR1 SGDLS and CDR2 YYNGEE. The V end lost 3 bases, the J end lost 7 bases, and 5 bases lay between the germline ends. The CDR3 totals 12 residues. The CDR3 nucleotides read TGTGCCAGCAGCGACGGGAATTCACCCCTCCACTTT. Its translation is CASSDGNSPLHF. The entire variable domain, with the rest obtained from reference TRBV9 and TRBJ1-6, is as follows: DSGVTQTPKHLITATGQRVTLRCSPRSGDLSVYWYQQSLDQGLQFLIQYYNGEERAKGNILERFSAQQFPDLHSELNLSSLELGDSALYFCASSDGNSPLHFGNGTRLTVT.

A note on this clone: A much larger clone differs by one base, so this may be a read error. This CDR3 is also generated by other DNA sequences in the sample. The V gene is TRBV6-5, the J gene TRBJ2-1; D unresolved. Germline V gives CDR1 MNHEY, CDR2 SVGAGI. V lost 2 bases to trimming and J lost 0 bases, with 5 bases between them. CDR3 length: 14 amino acids. CDR3 residues: CASSYRSSYNEQFF. The CDR3 coding sequence is TGTGCCAGCAGTTACAGGAGCTCCTACAATGAGCAGTTCTTC.

The V and J genes are TRBV5-1 and TRBJ2-1; 11 bases fit TRBD2. V gave up 5 bases and J gave up 9 bases; unmatched junction bases: 7. The germline V gene encodes CDR1 SGHRS and CDR2 YFSETQ. The CDR3 has 14 amino acids. DNA of the CDR3: TGCGCCAGCAGAGGCGGCCTAGCGGGAGGTGAGCAGTTCTTC. Its protein product is CASRGGLAGGEQFF.

This clone was observed at least ten times. The chain employs TRBV5-1 and TRBJ1-6; maybe TRBD1 (5 bases). The germline gives CDR1 SGHRS, CDR2 YFSETQ. The V end was cut by 1 base, the J end by 7 bases, with 15 bases between. The CDR3 spans 16 residues. The chain's CDR3 is CASSLTPSPGNSPLHF. The CDR3 nucleotides read TGCGCCAGCAGCTTGACCCCCAGTCCAGGGAATTCACCCCTCCACTTT. Filled out from reference TRBV5-1 and TRBJ1-6, the complete variable domain reads KAGVTQTPRYLIKTRGQQVTLSCSPISGHRSVSWYQQTPGQGLQFLFEYFSETQRNKGNFPGRFSGRQFSNSRSEMNVSTLELGDSALYLCASSLTPSPGNSPLHFGNGTRLTVT.

On this clone itself: The junction differs from germline at one of its ends, possibly a read error. The V call is TRBV29-1, the J call TRBJ2-3, with D possibly matching TRBD2 (7 bases). This CDR3 region has 13 residues. Germline CDR1 SQVTM, CDR2 ANQGSEA. CDR3 in amino acids: CSALGGGTDRQYF. In nucleotides, the CDR3 is TGCAGCGCCCTAGGGGGGGGCACAGATAGGCAGTATTTT.

This rearrangement joins TRBV5-1 to TRBJ2-1; 8 nucleotides line up with TRBD2. The CDR3 extends over 15 amino acids. Germline lookup yields CDR1 SGHRS and CDR2 YFSETQ. With 0 bases clipped from V and 2 bases from J, the junction kept 1 base outside the gene matches. DNA of the CDR3: TGCGCCAGCAGCTTGGTTAGCGGGGCCTACAATGAGCAGTTCTTC. Protein: CASSLVSGAYNEQFF.

A few counts support this clone. The chain carries TRBV11-3 and TRBJ2-7; the match to TRBD2 covers 10 bases. J was trimmed by 7 bases and V by 2 bases; bases with no gene match: 2. CDR3 length equals 13 residues. Germline assignment: CDR1 SGHNT and CDR2 YENEEA. The CDR3 loop is CASSLTLAGEQYF. In DNA form, the CDR3 reads TGTGCCAGCAGCTTAACACTAGCGGGAGAGCAGTACTTC.

Details on this clone: Other DNA sequences in this sample translate to the same CDR3. The J gene is TRBJ2-3, the V gene TRBV5-4; 8 bases fit TRBD2. The CDR3 length is 13 residues. Germline CDR1 is SGHNT and CDR2 is YYREEE (reference sequence). The junction had 0 bases not matched to a gene; V was cut back by 0 bases and J by 6 bases. The CDR3 spells CASSLGGRDTQYF. The CDR3 DNA is TGTGCCAGCAGCTTGGGCGGGAGGGATACGCAGTATTTT.

In regard to this clone: The sample carries other DNA sequences with the same CDR3. The chain links TRBV15 to TRBJ2-7, with 8 nucleotides matching TRBD1. Per germline, CDR1 LNHNV and CDR2 YYDKDF (reference sequence). V dropped 3 bases and J dropped 0; count of bases not matched to a gene: 4. This CDR3 spans 15 amino acids. The CDR3 sequence: CATSRGTGSSYEQYF. The DNA for the CDR3 is TGTGCCACCAGCAGGGGGACAGGTTCCTCCTACGAGCAGTACTTC.

In DNA, the CDR3 is TGTGCCAGCAGCTTGCAAAACGGGGCTGAAGCTTTCTTT. Translating gives CASSLQNGAEAFF. The chain has TRBV5-4 and TRBJ1-1; D not certain. CDR1 is SGHNT, CDR2 YYREEE, per germline (reference sequence). The CDR3 loop spans 13 amino acids. V lost 1 base, J lost 6 bases, and 10 bases lay in between.

The rearrangement links TRBV21-1 to TRBJ2-7; the table names TRBD1, a call not compared with the DNA. TRBV21-1 is recorded as a pseudogene. The CDR3 is made up of 17 amino acids. DNA of the CDR3: TGTGCCAGCAGCAAAAAGGTAGGGGACAGGGTGCGGGACGAGCAGTACTTC. Its translation: CASSKKVGDRVRDEQYF.

The chain links TRBV10-3 to TRBJ2-7, with D perhaps TRBD1 (5 bases). The CDR3 spans 13 residues. V was cut by 7 bases and J by 7 bases, with 17 bases left in between. Germline CDR1 reads ENHRY; CDR2 reads SYGVKD. The CDR3 DNA is TGTGCCATCACTGAACAGGCCCCTGGAGAGCAGTACTTC. Translation gives CAITEQAPGEQYF.

This chain links TRBV19 with TRBJ1-1; 8 positions agree with TRBD1. With 3 bases clipped from V and 4 bases from J, the junction kept 7 bases outside the gene matches. Germline V gives CDR1 LNHDA, CDR2 SQIVND (reference sequence). The CDR3 is 15 residues long. CDR3: CASSILDRDATEAFF. The CDR3 DNA reads as TGTGCCAGTAGTATTCTGGACAGGGACGCCACTGAAGCTTTCTTT.

The chain uses TRBV15 and TRBJ2-1, with a weak D call TRBD2 (6 bases). V was pared by 2 bases and J by 7 bases, with 24 bases between. This CDR3 has 18 amino acids. The germline CDR1 and CDR2 sequences are LNHNV and YYDKDF (reference sequence). CDR3 sequence reads: CATSRTARGSGPRNEQFF. The CDR3 region has the DNA TGTGCCACCAGCAGAACCGCTAGGGGTAGCGGCCCTCGGAATGAGCAGTTCTTC.